This record concerns one TCR beta chain sequence. Antigen unknown. Then a second PCR, running about 7 to 11 cycles, was carried out with a sample-barcoded 5' primer and a J-beta primer mix. TCRdb passed the 5' RACE reads through MiXCR, listing each CDR3 protein once. The sample contains just over 800,000 distinct CDR3 sequences, about 59% of which appear only once. These data belong to a study of blood T cells in healthy people across ages. General observations from the study: In long-lived donors, naive CD4+ cell counts and diversity exceeded those of aged donors. Without sorted subsets, naive and antigen-experienced compartments could not be conclusively compared.

There are 13 residues in the CDR3. Per germline, CDR1 LGHDT and CDR2 YNNKEL (reference sequence). The V gene lost 0 bases and the J gene lost 3 bases, with 4 bases spanning the gap. This TCR derives from a young man in good health. The sample taken for sequencing was blood. This chain joins TRBV3-1 and TRBJ2-3; no clear D gene. The CDR3 bases are TGTGCCAGCAGCCAAGATTGGACAGATACGCAGTATTTT. It encodes CASSQDWTDTQYF.